This T cell receptor beta chain was recovered during a study of blood T cell repertoires in COVID-19. Produced via immunoSEQ multiplex PCR; TCRdb's table is partial and in-frame only. The table includes fewer than 450,000 clones, about 91% detected once. The sequence was obtained from a woman aged 50 to 60 with COVID-19, enrolled during active disease. Material for sequencing was peripheral blood.

DNA of the CDR3: TGTGCCAGCAGATCGGGGGGCGGATCAGCTGGAAACACCATATATTTT. Translation: CASRSGGGSAGNTIYF. The rearrangement uses TRBV27 and TRBJ1-3, with a weak D call TRBD1 (6 bases). Germline V CDR1 and CDR2: MNHEY, SMNVEV (reference sequence). This CDR3 region has 16 residues. Trimming stripped 6 bases from V and 2 bases from J, with 17 bases between.